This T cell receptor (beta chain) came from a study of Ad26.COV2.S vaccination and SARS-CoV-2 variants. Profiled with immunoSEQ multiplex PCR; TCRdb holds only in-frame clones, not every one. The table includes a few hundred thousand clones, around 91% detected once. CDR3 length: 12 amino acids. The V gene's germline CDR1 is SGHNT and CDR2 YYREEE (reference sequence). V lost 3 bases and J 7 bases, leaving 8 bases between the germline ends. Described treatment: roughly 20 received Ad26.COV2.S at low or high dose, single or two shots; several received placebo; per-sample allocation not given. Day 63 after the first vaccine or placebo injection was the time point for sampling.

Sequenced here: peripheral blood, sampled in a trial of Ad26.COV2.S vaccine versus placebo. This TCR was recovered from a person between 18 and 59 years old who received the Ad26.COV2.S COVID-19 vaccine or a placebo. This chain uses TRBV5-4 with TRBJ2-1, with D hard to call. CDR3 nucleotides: TGTGCCAGCAGCTCGGCCATGAATGAGCAGTTCTTC. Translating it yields CASSSAMNEQFF.